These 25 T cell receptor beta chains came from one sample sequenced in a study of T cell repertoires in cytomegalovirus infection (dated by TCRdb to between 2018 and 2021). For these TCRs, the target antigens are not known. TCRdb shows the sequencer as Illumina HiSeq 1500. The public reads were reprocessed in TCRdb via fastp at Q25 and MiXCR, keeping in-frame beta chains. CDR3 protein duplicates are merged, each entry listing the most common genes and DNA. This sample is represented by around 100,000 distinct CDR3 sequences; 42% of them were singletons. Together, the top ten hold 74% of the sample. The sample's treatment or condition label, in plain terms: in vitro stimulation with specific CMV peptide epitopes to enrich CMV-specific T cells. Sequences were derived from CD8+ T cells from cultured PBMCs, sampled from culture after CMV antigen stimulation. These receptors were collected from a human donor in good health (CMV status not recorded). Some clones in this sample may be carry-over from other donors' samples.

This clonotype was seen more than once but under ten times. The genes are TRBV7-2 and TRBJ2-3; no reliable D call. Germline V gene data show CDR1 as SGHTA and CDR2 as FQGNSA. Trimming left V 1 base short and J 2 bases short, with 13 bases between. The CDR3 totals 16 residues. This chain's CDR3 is CASSLGAQAHTDTQYF. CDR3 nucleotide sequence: TGTGCCAGCAGCTTAGGGGCCCAAGCGCACACAGATACGCAGTATTTT.

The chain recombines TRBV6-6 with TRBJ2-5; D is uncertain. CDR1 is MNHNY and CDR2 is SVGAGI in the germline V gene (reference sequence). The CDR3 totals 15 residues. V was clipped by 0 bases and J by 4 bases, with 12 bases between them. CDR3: CASSYSETVGETQYF. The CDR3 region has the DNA TGTGCCAGCAGTTACTCGGAAACCGTGGGAGAGACCCAGTACTTC.

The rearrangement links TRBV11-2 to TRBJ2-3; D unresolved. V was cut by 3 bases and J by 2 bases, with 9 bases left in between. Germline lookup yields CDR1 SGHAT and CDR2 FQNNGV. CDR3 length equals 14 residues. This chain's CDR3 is CASSLGPFTDTQYF. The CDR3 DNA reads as TGTGCCAGCAGCTTGGGCCCCTTCACAGATACGCAGTATTTT. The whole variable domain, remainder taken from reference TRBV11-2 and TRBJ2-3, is EAGVAQSPRYKIIEKRQSVAFWCNPISGHATLYWYQQILGQGPKLLIQFQNNGVVDDSQLPKDRFSAERLKGVDSTLKIQPAKLEDSAVYLCASSLGPFTDTQYFGPGTRLTVL.

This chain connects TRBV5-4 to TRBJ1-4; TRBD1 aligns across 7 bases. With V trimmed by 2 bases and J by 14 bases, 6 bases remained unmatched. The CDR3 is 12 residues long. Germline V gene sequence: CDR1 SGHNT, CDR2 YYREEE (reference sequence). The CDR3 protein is CASSFYRGQLFF. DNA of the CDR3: TGTGCCAGCAGCTTTTACAGGGGCCAGCTGTTTTTT.

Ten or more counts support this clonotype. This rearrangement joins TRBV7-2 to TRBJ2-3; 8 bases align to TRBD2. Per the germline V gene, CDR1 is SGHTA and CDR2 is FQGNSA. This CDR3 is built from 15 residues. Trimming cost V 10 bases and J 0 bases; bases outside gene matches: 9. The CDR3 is CATWGASGSTDTQYF. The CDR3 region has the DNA TGTGCCACCTGGGGGGCTAGCGGGAGCACAGATACGCAGTATTTT.

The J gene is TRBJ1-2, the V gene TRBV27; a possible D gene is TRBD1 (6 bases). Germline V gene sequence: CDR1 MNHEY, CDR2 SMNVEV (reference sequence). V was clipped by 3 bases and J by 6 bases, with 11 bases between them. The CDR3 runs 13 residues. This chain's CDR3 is CASSFAQGNGYTF. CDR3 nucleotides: TGTGCCAGCAGTTTTGCTCAGGGGAATGGCTACACCTTC.

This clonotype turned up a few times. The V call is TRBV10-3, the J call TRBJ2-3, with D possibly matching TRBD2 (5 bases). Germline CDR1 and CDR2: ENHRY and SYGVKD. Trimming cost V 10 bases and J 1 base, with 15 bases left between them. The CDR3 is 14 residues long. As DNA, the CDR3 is TGTGCCAGCAACCCCGTGGAGGGCACAGATACGCAGTATTTT. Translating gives CASNPVEGTDTQYF.

CDR3: CASSIRDPGDEQYF. CDR3 in DNA: TGTGCCAGCAGTATCCGGGACCCAGGGGACGAGCAGTACTTC. The chain uses TRBV12-3 or TRBV12-4 and TRBJ2-7; a weak D match, TRBD1 (6 bases). CDR3 size: 14 residues. The V and J ends lost 5 bases and 5 bases respectively, with 16 bases between them.

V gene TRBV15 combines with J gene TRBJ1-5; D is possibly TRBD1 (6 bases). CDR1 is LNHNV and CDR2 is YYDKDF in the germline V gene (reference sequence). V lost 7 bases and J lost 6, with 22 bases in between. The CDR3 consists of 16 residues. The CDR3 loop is CATTHRAPGAGQPQHF. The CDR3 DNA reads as TGTGCCACCACCCACCGGGCCCCAGGGGCTGGTCAGCCCCAGCATTTT.

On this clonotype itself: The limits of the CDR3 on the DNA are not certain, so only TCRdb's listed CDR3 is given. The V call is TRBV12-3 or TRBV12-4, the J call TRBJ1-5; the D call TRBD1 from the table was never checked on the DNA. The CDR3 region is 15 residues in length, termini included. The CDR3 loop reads CASSFGAGKDQPQHF.

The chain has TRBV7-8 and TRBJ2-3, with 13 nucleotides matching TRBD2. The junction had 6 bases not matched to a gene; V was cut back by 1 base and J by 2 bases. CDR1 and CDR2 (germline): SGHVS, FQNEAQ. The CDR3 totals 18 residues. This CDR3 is CASSLVLAGGLDTDTQYF. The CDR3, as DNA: TGTGCCAGCAGCTTAGTACTAGCGGGGGGGCTGGACACAGATACGCAGTATTTT.

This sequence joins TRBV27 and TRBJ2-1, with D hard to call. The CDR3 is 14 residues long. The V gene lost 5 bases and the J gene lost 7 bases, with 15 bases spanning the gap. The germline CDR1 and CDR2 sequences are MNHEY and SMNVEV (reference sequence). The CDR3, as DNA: TGTGCCAGCAGTCTCGACCCCGACCCGAATGAGCAGTTCTTC. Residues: CASSLDPDPNEQFF.

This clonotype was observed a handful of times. The CDR3, as DNA: TGTGCCAGTAGCACACTGACCCCCTACGAGCAGTACTTC. The encoded protein is CASSTLTPYEQYF. The chain recombines TRBV19 with TRBJ2-7; D is unresolved. V lost 6 bases to trimming and J lost 2 bases, with 11 bases between them. The V gene's germline CDR1 is LNHDA and CDR2 SQIVND (reference sequence). The length of the CDR3 is 13 residues. The full variable domain, completed using reference TRBV19 and TRBJ2-7, is DGGITQSPKYLFRKEGQNVTLSCEQNLNHDAMYWYRQDPGQGLRLIYYSQIVNDFQKGDIAEGYSVSREKKESFPLTVTSAQKNPTAFYLCASSTLTPYEQYFGPGTRLTVT.

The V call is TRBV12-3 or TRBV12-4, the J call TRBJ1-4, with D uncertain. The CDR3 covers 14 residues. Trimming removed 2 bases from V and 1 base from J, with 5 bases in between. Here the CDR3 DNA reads TGTGCCAGCAGTTTACTGGGAACTAATGAAAAACTGTTTTTT. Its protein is CASSLLGTNEKLFF.

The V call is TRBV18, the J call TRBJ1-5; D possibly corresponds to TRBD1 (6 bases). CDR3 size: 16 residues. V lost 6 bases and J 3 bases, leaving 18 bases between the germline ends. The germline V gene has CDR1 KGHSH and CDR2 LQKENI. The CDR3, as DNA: TGTGCCAGCTCGGAGACAGGTTTGGGTAACAATCAGCCCCAGCATTTT. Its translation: CASSETGLGNNQPQHF.

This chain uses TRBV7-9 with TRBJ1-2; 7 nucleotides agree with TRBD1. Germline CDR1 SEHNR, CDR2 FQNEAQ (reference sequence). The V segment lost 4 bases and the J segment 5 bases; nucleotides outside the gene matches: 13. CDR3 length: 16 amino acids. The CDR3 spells CASSSPGTEIGYGYTF. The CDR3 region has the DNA TGTGCCAGCAGCTCCCCTGGGACAGAGATTGGGTATGGCTACACCTTC.

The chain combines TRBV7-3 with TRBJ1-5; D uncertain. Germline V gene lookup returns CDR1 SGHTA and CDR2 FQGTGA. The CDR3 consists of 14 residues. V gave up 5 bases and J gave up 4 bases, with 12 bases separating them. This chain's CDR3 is CASSPETSNQPQHF. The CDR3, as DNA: TGTGCCAGCAGCCCTGAGACATCGAATCAGCCCCAGCATTTT.

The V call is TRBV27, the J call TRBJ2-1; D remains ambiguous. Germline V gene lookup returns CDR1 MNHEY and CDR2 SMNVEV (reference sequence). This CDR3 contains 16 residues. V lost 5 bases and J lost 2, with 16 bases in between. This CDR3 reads CASSPLTLLTYNEQFF. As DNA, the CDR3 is TGTGCCAGCAGTCCCTTGACACTTCTAACCTACAATGAGCAGTTCTTC.

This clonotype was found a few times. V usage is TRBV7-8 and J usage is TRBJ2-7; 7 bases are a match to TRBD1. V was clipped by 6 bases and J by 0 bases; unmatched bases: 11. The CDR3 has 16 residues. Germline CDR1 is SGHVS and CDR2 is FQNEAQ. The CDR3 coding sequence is TGTGCCAGCAGTTCCCTCCGGGACAGCCCCTCCTACGAGCAGTACTTC. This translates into CASSSLRDSPSYEQYF.

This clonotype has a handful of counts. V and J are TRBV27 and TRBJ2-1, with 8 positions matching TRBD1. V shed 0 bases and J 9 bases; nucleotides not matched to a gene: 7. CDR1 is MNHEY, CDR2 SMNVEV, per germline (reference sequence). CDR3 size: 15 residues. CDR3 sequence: CASSLSSQGAFEQFF. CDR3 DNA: TGTGCCAGCAGTTTATCCTCCCAGGGGGCGTTTGAGCAGTTCTTC.

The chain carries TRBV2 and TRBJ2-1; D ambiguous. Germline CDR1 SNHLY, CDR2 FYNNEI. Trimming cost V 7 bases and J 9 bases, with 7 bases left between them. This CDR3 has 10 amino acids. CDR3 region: CASMGREQFF. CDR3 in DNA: TGTGCCAGCATGGGTCGTGAGCAGTTCTTC. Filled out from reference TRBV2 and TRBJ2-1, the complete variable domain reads EPEVTQTPSHQVTQMGQEVILRCVPISNHLYFYWYRQILGQKVEFLVSFYNNEISEKSEIFDDQFSVERPDGSNFTLKIRSTKLEDSAMYFCASMGREQFFGPGTRLTVL.

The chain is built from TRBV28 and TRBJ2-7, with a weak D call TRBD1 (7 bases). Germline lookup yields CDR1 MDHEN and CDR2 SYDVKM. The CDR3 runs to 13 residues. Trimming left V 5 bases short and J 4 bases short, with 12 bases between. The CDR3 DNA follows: TGTGCCAGCAGTCTCCAGGGGGGTTACGAGCAGTACTTC. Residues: CASSLQGGYEQYF. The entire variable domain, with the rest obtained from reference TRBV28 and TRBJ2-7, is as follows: DVKVTQSSRYLVKRTGEKVFLECVQDMDHENMFWYRQDPGLGLRLIYFSYDVKMKEKGDIPEGYSVSREKKERFSLILESASTNQTSMYLCASSLQGGYEQYFGPGTRLTVT.

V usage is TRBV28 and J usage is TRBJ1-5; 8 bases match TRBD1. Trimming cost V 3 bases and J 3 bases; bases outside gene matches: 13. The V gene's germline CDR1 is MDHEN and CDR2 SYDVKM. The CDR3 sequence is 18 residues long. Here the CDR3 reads CASSFNSATGDPNQPQHF. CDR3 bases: TGTGCCAGCAGTTTCAATTCCGCGACAGGGGATCCCAATCAGCCCCAGCATTTT. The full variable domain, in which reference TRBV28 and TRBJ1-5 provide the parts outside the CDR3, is DVKVTQSSRYLVKRTGEKVFLECVQDMDHENMFWYRQDPGLGLRLIYFSYDVKMKEKGDIPEGYSVSREKKERFSLILESASTNQTSMYLCASSFNSATGDPNQPQHFGDGTRLSIL.

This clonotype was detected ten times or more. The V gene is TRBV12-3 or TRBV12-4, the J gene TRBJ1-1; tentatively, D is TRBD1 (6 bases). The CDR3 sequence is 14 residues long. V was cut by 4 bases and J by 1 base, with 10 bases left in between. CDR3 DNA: TGTGCCAGCAGTTGGCCAGGGGAGAACACTGAAGCTTTCTTT. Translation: CASSWPGENTEAFF.

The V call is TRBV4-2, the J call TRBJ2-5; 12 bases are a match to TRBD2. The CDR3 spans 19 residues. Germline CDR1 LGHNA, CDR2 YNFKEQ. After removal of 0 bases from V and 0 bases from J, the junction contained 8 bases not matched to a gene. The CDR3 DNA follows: TGTGCCAGCAGCCAAGACCGGAGGACTAGCGGGGAGTACCAAGAGACCCAGTACTTC. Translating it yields CASSQDRRTSGEYQETQYF.